This T cell receptor (beta chain) was identified in a study of blood T cells in healthy people across ages. CDR1 is LGHDT, CDR2 YNNKEL, per germline (reference sequence). The CDR3 covers 16 residues. V lost 4 bases and J 1 base, leaving 14 bases between the germline ends. A sample-barcoded 5' primer and a J-beta primer mix were used in a second PCR of roughly 7 to 11 cycles. All samples yielded 3 million or more CDR3-containing paired-end reads. Using its own MiXCR run on the 5' RACE reads, TCRdb lists one record per CDR3 protein. The sample contains some 940,000 distinct CDR3 sequences, almost 30% of which appear only once. The data were also submitted as part of a second study, on T cells of mothers and their children. From that paper: According to the study, all extracted RNA entered cDNA synthesis at 1.5 ug per 15 ul.

Input material: blood. This chain links TRBV3-1 with TRBJ2-1, with D maybe TRBD2 (6 bases). This clonotype originated in a woman between 40 and 50 years old in good health. CDR3 amino acids: CASSRRGAGSYNEQFF. CDR3 bases: TGTGCCAGCAGCCGCCGAGGGGCGGGGTCCTACAATGAGCAGTTCTTC.